This TCR beta chain was sequenced in a study of siplizumab effects on memory and regulatory T cells. Whole-study results and caveats: Suppressive capability of dividing Tregs from siplizumab cultures went unverified. Siplizumab significantly decreased alloreactive sequences from unstimulated CD4+ memory cells. Mappable alloreactive CD4+ clones were on average about 62% Treg-derived with siplizumab, approximately 30% in controls.

Note on this clone: Its specificity is not known.

This CDR3 has 16 residues. After removal of 4 bases from V and 10 bases from J, the junction contained 19 bases not matched to a gene. Around 100,000 TCR templates underwent assay in each sample. TCRdb keeps only in-frame clones here, not all; method: immunoSEQ multiplex PCR. In the table there are around 100,000 clones, under 95% of which are singletons. The V gene is TRBV23-1, the J gene TRBJ2-7; 7 bases are shared with TRBD1. TRBV23-1 falls under the ORF class, with uncertain function. The TCR originated in a human donor in good health. The sequencing sample was made of Tregs sorted from blood. DNA of the CDR3: TGCGCCAGCAGTCGGAAGGGGGCGCAGGAGATCTTCCTCCAGTACTTC. Encoded protein: CASSRKGAQEIFLQYF.